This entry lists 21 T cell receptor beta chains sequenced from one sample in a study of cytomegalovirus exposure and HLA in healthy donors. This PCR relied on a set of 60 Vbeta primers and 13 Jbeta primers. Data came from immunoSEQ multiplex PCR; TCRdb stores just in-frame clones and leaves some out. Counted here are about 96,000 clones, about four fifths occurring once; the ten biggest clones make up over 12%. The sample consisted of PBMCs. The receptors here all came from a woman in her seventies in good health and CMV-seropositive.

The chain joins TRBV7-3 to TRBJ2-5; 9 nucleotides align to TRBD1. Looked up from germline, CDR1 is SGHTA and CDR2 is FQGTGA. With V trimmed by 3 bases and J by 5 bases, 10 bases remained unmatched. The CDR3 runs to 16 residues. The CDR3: CASSLRAGTGYETQYF. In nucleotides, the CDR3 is TGTGCCAGCAGCTTGCGAGCCGGGACAGGGTACGAGACCCAGTACTTC.

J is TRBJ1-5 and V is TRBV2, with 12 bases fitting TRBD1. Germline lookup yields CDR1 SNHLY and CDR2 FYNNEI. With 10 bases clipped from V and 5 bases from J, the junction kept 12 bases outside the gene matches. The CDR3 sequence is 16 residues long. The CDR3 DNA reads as TGTGCCACCCAGGTGGGGGACAGGGGGCGAGATCAGCCCCAGCATTTT. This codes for CATQVGDRGRDQPQHF.

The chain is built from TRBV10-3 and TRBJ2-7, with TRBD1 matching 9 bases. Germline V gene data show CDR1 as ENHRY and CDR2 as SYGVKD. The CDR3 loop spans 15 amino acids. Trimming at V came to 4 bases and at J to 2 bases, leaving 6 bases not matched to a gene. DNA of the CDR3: TGTGCCATCAGTGGTTTGGACAGGGGAGCCTACGAGCAGTACTTC. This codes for CAISGLDRGAYEQYF.

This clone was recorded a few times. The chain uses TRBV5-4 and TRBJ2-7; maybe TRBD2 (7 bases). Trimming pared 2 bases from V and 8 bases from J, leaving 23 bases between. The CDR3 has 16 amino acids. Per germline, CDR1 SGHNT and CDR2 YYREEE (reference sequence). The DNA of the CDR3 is TGTGCCAGCAGCTTCCAGTGGGCGGGGGCCGCCCCTCAGCAGTACTTC. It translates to CASSFQWAGAAPQQYF.

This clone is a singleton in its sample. This CDR3 is CASSTSTGPSGNTIYF. In DNA form, the CDR3 reads TGTGCCAGCAGCACCTCGACAGGTCCCTCTGGAAACACCATATATTTT. The V gene is TRBV27, the J gene TRBJ1-3, with TRBD1 as a possible D gene (6 bases). Trimming removed 6 bases from V and 0 bases from J, with 15 bases in between. Germline V gene lookup returns CDR1 MNHEY and CDR2 SMNVEV (reference sequence). The CDR3 is 16 residues long.

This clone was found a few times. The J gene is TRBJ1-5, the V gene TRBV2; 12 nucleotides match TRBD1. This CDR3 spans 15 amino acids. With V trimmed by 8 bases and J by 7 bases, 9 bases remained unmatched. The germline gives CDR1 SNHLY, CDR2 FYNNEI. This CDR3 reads CASYPGTGGGQPQHF. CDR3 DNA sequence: TGTGCCAGCTACCCCGGGACAGGGGGCGGACAGCCCCAGCATTTT.

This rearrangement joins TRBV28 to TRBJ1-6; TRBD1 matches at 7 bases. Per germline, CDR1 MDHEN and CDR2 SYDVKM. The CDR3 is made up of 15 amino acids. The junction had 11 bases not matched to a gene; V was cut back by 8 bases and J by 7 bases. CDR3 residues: CASQREGRGNSPLHF. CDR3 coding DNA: TGTGCCAGCCAAAGGGAAGGCAGGGGGAATTCACCCCTCCACTTT.

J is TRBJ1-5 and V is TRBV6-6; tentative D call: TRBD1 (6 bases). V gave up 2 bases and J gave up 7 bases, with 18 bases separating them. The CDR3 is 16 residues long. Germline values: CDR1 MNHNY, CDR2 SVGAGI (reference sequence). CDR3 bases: TGTGCCAGCAGTTACACCCGGACAGCTATCTCCCAGCCCCAGCATTTT. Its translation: CASSYTRTAISQPQHF.

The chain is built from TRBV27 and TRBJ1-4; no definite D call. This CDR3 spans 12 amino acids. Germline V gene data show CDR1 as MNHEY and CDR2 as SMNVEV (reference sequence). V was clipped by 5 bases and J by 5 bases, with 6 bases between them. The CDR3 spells CASSPRNEKLFF. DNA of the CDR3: TGTGCCAGCAGTCCTAGAAATGAAAAACTGTTTTTT.

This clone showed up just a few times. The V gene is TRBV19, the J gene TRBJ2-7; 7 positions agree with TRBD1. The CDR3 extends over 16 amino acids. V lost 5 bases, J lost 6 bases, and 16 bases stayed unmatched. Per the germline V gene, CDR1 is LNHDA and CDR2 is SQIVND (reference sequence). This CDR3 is CASSSISISGQAEQYF. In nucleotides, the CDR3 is TGTGCCAGTAGTTCCATTTCAATTTCCGGACAGGCCGAGCAGTACTTC.

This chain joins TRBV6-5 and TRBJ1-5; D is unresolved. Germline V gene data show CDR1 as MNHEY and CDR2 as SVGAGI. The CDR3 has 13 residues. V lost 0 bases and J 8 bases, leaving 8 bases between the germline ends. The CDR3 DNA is TGTGCCAGCAGTTACTCAGGAGCGGAGCCCCAGCATTTT. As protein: CASSYSGAEPQHF.

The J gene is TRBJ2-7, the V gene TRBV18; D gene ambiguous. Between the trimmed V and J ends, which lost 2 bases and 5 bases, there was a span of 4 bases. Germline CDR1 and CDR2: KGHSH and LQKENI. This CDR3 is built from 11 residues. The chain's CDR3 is CASSPSDEQYF. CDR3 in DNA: TGTGCCAGCTCACCATCGGACGAGCAGTACTTC.

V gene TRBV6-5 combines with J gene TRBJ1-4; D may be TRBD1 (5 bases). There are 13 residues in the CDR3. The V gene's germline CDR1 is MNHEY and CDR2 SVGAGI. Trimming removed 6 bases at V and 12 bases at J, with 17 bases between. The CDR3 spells CASRPRTPFELFF. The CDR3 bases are TGTGCCAGCAGACCCAGGACACCGTTCGAACTGTTTTTT.

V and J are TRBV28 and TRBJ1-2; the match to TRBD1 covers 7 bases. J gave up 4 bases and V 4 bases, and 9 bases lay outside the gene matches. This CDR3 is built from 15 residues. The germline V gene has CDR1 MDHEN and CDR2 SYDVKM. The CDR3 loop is CASSSFQGDGYGYTF. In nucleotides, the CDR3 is TGTGCCAGCAGTTCATTTCAGGGGGATGGCTATGGCTACACCTTC.

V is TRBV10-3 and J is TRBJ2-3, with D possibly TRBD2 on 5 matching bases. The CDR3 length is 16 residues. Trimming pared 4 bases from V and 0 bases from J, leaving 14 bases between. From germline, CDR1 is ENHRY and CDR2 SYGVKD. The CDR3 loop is CAISVLVASSTDTQYF. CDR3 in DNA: TGTGCCATCAGTGTCTTGGTAGCGTCTAGCACAGATACGCAGTATTTT.

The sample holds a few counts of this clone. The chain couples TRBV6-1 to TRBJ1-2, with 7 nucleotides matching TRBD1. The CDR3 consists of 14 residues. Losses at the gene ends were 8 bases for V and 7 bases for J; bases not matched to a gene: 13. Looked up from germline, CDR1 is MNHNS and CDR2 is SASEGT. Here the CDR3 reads CASGTLEGAGGYTF. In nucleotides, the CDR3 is TGTGCCAGCGGAACCCTGGAGGGGGCGGGTGGCTACACCTTC.

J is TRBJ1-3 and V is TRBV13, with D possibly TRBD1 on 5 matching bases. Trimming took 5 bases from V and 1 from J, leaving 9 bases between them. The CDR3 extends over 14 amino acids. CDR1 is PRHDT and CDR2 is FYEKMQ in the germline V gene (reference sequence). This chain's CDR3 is CASSLRGSGNTIYF. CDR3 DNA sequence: TGTGCCAGCAGCCTTAGGGGATCTGGAAACACCATATATTTT. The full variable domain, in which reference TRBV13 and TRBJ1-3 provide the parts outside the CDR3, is AAGVIQSPRHLIKEKRETATLKCYPIPRHDTVYWYQQGPGQDPQFLISFYEKMQSDKGSIPDRFSAQQFSDYHSELNMSSLELGDSALYFCASSLRGSGNTIYFGEGSWLTVV.

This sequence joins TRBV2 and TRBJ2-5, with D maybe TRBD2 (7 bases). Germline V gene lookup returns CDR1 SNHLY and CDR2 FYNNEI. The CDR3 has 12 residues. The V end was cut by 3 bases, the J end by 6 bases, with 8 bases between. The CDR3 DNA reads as TGTGCCAGCAGTGAGGGGGGGCAGACCCAGTACTTC. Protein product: CASSEGGQTQYF.

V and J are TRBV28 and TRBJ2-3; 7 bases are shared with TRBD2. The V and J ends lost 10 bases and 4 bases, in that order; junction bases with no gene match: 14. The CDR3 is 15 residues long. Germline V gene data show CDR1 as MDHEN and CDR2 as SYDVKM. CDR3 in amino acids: CAIQDRAGLADTQYF. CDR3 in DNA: TGTGCCATCCAGGATAGAGCGGGATTGGCAGATACGCAGTATTTT.

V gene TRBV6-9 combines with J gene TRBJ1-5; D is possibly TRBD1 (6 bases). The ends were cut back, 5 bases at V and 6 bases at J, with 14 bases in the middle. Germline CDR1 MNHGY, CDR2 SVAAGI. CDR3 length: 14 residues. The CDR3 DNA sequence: TGTGCCAGCAGTACGTCAGGGGTTCCTCAGCCCCAGCATTTT. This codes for CASSTSGVPQPQHF.

As DNA, the CDR3 is TGTGCCAGCAGTGACAGGGGAACTGAAGCTTTCTTT. As protein: CASSDRGTEAFF. This chain connects TRBV6-1 to TRBJ1-1; D perhaps matches TRBD1 (6 bases). Trimming took 3 bases from V and 5 from J, leaving 7 bases between them. The CDR3 runs to 12 residues. Per the germline V gene, CDR1 is MNHNS and CDR2 is SASEGT.